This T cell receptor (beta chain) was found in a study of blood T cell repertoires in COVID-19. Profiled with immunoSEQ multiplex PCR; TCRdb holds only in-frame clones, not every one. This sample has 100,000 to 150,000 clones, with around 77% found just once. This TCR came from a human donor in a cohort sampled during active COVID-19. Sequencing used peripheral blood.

This CDR3 is CASSLATLEFYEQYF. The CDR3 DNA is TGTGCCAGCAGCTTAGCGACTCTAGAATTCTACGAGCAGTACTTC. V and J are TRBV7-9 and TRBJ2-7; D is unclear. Trimming cost V 0 bases and J 3 bases, with 12 bases left between them. The germline CDR1 and CDR2 sequences are SEHNR and FQNEAQ (reference sequence). The CDR3 runs 15 residues.